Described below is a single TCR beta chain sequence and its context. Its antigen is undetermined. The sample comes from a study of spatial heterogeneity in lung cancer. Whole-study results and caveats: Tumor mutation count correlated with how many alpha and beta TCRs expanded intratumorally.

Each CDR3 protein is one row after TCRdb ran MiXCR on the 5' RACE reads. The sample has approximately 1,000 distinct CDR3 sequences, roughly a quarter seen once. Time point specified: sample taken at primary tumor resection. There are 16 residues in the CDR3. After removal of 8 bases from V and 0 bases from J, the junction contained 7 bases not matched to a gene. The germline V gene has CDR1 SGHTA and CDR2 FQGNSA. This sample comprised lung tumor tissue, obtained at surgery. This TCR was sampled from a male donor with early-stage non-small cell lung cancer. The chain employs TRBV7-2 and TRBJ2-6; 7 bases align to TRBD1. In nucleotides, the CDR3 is TGTGCCAGCCCAAAGACAGGGAGCTCTGGGGCCAACGTCCTGACTTTC. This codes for CASPKTGSSGANVLTF.